This TCR beta chain was sequenced for a study of coeliac disease. For the study at large: Each coeliac patient was active, refractory type I, or diet-controlled.

Study-level findings and limits: Intraepithelial and lamina propria fractions were not highly pure, so cross-contamination was possible. Most TRB amino acid sequences occurred in only one sample. In active celiac disease, intraepithelial and lamina propria TRB and TRG repertoires were less clonal than controls.

Note on this clone: Its antigen is currently unknown.

The CDR3 has 13 residues. Germline-derived CDR1 and CDR2 are LGHNA and YNFKEQ. The V end was cut by 3 bases, the J end by 5 bases, with 10 bases between. Data came from immunoSEQ multiplex PCR; TCRdb stores just in-frame clones and leaves some out. Among about 3,300 clones listed, 50% to 75% were seen once. The source is a woman between 35 and 50 years old. The V and J genes are TRBV4-2 and TRBJ2-5; tentatively, D is TRBD1 (5 bases). Sequencing was carried out using intraepithelial lymphocytes from the gut. Written as DNA, the CDR3 is TGTGCCAGCAGCCATCCGAAGGGGGAGACCCAGTACTTC. It encodes CASSHPKGETQYF.